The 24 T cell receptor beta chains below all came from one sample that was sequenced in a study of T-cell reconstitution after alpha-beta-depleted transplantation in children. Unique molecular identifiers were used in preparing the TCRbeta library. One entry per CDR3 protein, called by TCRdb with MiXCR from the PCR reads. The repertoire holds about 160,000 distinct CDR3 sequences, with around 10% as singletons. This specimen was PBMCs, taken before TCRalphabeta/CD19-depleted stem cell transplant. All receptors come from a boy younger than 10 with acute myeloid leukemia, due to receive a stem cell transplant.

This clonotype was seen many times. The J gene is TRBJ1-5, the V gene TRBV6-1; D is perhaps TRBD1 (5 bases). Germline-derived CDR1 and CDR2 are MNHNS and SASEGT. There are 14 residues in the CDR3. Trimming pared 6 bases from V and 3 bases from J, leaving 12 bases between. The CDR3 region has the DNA TGTGCCAGCAGCCTCGGGACGTTCAATCAGCCCCAGCATTTT. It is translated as CASSLGTFNQPQHF.

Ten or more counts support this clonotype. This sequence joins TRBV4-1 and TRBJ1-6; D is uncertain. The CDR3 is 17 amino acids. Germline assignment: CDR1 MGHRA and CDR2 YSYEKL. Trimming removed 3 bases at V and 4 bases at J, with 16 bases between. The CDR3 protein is CASSQPARPKYNSPLHF. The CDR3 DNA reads TGCGCCAGCAGCCAGCCGGCCAGGCCTAAATATAATTCACCCCTCCACTTT.

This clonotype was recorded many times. The CDR3 region is CASSYSVATSSYEQYF. As DNA, the CDR3 is TGTGCCAGCAGTTACTCGGTAGCGACGAGCTCCTACGAGCAGTACTTC. V is TRBV6-5 and J is TRBJ2-7; a weak D match, TRBD2 (5 bases). The CDR3 contains 16 residues. In germline, CDR1 is MNHEY, CDR2 SVGAGI. Trimming pared 0 bases from V and 0 bases from J, leaving 12 bases between.

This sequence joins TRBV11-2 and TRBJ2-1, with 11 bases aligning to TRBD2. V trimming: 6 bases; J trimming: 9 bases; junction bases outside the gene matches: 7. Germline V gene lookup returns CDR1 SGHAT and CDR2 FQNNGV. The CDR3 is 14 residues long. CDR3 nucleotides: TGTGCCAGCAGTAGTAGCGGGAGGGCCAGTGAGCAGTTCTTC. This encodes CASSSSGRASEQFF. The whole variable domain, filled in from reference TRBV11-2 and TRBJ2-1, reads EAGVAQSPRYKIIEKRQSVAFWCNPISGHATLYWYQQILGQGPKLLIQFQNNGVVDDSQLPKDRFSAERLKGVDSTLKIQPAKLEDSAVYLCASSSSGRASEQFFGPGTRLTVL.

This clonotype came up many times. The CDR3 is CSGQGGRETQYF. The CDR3 bases are TGCAGCGGACAGGGTGGACGGGAGACCCAGTACTTC. The V gene is TRBV29-1, the J gene TRBJ2-5; 7 nucleotides match TRBD1. Germline V gene sequence: CDR1 SQVTM, CDR2 ANQGSEA. CDR3 length: 12 amino acids. Trimming at V came to 7 bases and at J to 5 bases, leaving 7 bases not matched to a gene.

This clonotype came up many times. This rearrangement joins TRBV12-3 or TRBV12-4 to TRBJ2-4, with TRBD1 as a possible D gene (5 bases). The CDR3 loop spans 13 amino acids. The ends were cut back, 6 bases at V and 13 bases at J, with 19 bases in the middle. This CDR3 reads CASSYAPRAGQYF. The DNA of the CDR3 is TGTGCCAGCAGCTACGCCCCCAGGGCTGGACAGTACTTC.

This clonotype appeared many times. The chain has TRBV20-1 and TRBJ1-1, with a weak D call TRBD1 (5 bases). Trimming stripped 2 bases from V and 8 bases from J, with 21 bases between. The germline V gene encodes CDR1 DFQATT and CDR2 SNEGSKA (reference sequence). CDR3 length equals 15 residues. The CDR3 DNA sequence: TGCAGTGCTAGACGGGTTGGGGCCCCTATCGGGGAAGCTTTCTTT. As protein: CSARRVGAPIGEAFF.

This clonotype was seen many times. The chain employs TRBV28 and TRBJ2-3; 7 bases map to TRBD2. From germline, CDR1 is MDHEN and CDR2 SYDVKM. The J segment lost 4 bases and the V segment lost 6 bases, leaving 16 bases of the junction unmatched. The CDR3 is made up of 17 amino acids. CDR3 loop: CASREDKRGSIPDTQYF. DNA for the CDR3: TGTGCCAGCAGAGAAGACAAGCGGGGTTCAATCCCAGATACGCAGTATTTT.

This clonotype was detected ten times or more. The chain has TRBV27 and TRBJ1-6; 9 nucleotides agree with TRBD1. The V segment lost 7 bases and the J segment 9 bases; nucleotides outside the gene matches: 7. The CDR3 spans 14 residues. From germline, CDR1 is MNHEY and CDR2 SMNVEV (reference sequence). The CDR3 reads CASKGTGPGSPLHF. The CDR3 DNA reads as TGTGCCAGCAAAGGGACAGGGCCCGGTTCACCCCTCCACTTT.

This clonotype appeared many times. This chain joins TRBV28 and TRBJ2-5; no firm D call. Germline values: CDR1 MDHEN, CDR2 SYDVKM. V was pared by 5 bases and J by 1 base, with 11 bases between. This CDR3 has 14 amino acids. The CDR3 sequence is CASSPSFAQETQYF. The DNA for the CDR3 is TGTGCCAGCAGTCCATCGTTCGCCCAAGAGACCCAGTACTTC.

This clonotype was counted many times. CDR3 in DNA: TGTGCCAGCAGCGAGGGACCGATCAATCAGCCCCAGCATTTT. This sequence encodes CASSEGPINQPQHF. V usage is TRBV9 and J usage is TRBJ1-5, with D perhaps matching TRBD1 (5 bases). Germline V gives CDR1 SGDLS, CDR2 YYNGEE. Between the trimmed V and J ends, which lost 3 bases and 3 bases, there was a span of 10 bases. This CDR3 spans 14 amino acids.

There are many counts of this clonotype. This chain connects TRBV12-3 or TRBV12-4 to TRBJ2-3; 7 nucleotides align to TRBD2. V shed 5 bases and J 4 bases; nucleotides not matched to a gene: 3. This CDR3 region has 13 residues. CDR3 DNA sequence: TGTGCCAGCAGTACGACTAGCCCAGATACGCAGTATTTT. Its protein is CASSTTSPDTQYF.

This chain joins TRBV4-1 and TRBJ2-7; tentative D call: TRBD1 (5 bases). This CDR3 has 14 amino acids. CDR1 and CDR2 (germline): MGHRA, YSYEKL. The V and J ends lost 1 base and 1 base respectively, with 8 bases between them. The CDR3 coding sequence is TGCGCCAGCAGCCAAGCACCAGGGTCCTACGAGCAGTACTTC. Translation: CASSQAPGSYEQYF.

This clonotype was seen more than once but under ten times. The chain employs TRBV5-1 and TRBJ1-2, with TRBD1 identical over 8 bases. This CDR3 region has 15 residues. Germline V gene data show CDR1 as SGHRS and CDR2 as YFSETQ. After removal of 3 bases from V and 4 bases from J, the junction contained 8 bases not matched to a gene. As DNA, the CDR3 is TGCGCCAGCAGCTCCTCCGGGACAGGACTCTATGGCTACACCTTC. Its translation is CASSSSGTGLYGYTF. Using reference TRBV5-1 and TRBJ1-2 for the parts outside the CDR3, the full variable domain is KAGVTQTPRYLIKTRGQQVTLSCSPISGHRSVSWYQQTPGQGLQFLFEYFSETQRNKGNFPGRFSGRQFSNSRSEMNVSTLELGDSALYLCASSSSGTGLYGYTFGSGTRLTVV.

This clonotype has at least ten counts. This CDR3 reads CASTLGRSDTQYF. The CDR3 DNA sequence: TGTGCCAGCACCTTAGGTCGGTCTGATACGCAGTATTTT. The chain combines TRBV12-3 or TRBV12-4 with TRBJ2-3; D is undetermined. With 7 bases removed from V and 6 bases from J, the gap between germline ends came to 14 bases. This CDR3 is 13 amino acids long.

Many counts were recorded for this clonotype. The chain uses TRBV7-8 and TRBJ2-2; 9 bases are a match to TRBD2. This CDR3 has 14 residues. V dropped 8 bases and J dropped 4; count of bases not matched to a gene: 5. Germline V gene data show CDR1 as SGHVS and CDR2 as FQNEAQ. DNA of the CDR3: TGTGCCAGCTCCCTAGCGGGGATCACCGGGGAGCTGTTTTTT. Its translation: CASSLAGITGELFF. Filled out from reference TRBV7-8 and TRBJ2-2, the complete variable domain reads GAGVSQSPRYKVAKRGQDVALRCDPISGHVSLFWYQQALGQGPEFLTYFQNEAQLDKSGLPSDRFFAERPEGSVSTLKIQRTQQEDSAVYLCASSLAGITGELFFGEGSRLTVL.

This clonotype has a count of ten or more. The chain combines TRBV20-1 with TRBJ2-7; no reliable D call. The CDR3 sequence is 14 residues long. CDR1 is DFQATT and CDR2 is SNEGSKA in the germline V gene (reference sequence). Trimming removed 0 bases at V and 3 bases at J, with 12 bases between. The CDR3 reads CSARESFRGYEQYF. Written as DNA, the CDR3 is TGCAGTGCTAGAGAGAGTTTCCGAGGCTACGAGCAGTACTTC.

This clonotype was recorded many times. CDR3 nucleotides: TGTGCCAGCAGCCAGACAGGCCTCTCCTACAATGAGCAGTTCTTC. This translates into CASSQTGLSYNEQFF. The chain recombines TRBV13 with TRBJ2-1; tentative D call: TRBD1 (6 bases). The CDR3 has 15 residues. Germline CDR1 and CDR2: PRHDT and FYEKMQ (reference sequence). The V gene lost 5 bases and the J gene lost 0 bases, with 11 bases spanning the gap.

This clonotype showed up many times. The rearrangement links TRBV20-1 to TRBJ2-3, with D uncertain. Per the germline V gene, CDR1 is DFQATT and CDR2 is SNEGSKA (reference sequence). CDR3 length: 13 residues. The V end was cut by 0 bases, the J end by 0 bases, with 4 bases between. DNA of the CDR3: TGCAGTGCTAGAGACAGTAGCACAGATACGCAGTATTTT. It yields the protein CSARDSSTDTQYF.

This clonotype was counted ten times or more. The CDR3 sequence: CASSLVGASTEAFF. CDR3 DNA sequence: TGTGCCAGCAGCTTAGTGGGCGCGAGCACTGAAGCTTTCTTT. The chain carries TRBV11-2 and TRBJ1-1; D is undetermined. The germline CDR1 and CDR2 sequences are SGHAT and FQNNGV. Between the trimmed V and J ends, which lost 1 base and 4 bases, there was a span of 10 bases. The CDR3 consists of 14 residues.

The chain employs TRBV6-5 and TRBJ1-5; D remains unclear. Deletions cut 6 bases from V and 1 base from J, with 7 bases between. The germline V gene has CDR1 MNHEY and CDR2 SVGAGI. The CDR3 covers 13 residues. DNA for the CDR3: TGTGCCAGCAGCCTTTGGAGCAATCAGCCCCAGCATTTT. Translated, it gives CASSLWSNQPQHF.

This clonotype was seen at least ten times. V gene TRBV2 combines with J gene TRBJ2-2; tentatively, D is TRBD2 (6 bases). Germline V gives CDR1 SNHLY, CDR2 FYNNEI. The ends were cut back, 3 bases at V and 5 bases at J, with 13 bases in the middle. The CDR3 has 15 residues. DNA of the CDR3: TGTGCCAGCAGTGAGGATTTTGGAGGGACCGGGGAGCTGTTTTTT. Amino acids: CASSEDFGGTGELFF.

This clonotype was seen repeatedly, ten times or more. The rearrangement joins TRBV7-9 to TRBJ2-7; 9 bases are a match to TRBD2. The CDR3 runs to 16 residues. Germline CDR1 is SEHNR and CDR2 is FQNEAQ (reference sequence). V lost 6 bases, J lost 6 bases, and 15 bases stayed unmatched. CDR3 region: CASSFSPPGLAAEQYF. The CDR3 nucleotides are TGTGCCAGCAGTTTTAGTCCTCCGGGACTAGCAGCCGAGCAGTACTTC.

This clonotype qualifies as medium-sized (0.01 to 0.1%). As DNA, the CDR3 is TGCGCCAGCAGCCAGGGCCGGGGGTTGAACACCATATATTTT. Amino acids: CASSQGRGLNTIYF. This chain joins TRBV4-1 and TRBJ1-3; D may be TRBD1 (5 bases). The ends were cut back, 3 bases at V and 7 bases at J, with 13 bases in the middle. The CDR3 loop spans 14 amino acids. The germline CDR1 and CDR2 sequences are MGHRA and YSYEKL.